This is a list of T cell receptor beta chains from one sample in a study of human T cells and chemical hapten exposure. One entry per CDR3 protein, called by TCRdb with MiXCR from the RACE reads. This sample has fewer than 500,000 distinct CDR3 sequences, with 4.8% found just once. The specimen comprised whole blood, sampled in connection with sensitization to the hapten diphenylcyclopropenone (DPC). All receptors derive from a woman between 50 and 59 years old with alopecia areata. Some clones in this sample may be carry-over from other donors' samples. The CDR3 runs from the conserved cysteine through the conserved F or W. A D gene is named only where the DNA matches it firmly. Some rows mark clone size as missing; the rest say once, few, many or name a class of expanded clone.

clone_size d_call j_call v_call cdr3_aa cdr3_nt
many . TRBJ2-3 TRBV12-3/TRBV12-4 CASSLVDERDTQYF TGTGCCAGCAGTTTAGTCGATGAGCGAGATACGCAGTATTTT
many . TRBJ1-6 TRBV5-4 CASSVVGESSPLHF TGTGCCAGCAGCGTCGTTGGGGAGAGTTCACCCCTCCACTTT
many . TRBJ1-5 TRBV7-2 CASSSGVNQPQHF TGTGCCAGCAGCTCTGGGGTGAATCAGCCCCAGCATTTT
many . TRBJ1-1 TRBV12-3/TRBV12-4 CASSPATEAFF TGTGCCAGCAGCCCAGCCACTGAAGCTTTCTTT
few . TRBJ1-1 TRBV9 CASSVGPGRSTEAFF TGTGCCAGCAGCGTAGGCCCAGGGAGGAGCACTGAAGCTTTCTTT
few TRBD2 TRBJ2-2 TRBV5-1 CASSFALAGTGELFF TGCGCCAGCAGCTTCGCGCTAGCGGGGACCGGGGAGCTGTTTTTT
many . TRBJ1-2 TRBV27 CASSFGGWVNGYTF TGTGCCAGCAGTTTCGGGGGGTGGGTCAATGGCTACACCTTC
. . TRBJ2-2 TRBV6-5 CASLGRGRTGELFF TGTGCCAGCCTCGGACGCGGACGCACCGGGGAGCTGTTTTTT
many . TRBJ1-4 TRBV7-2 CASSEWADVATNEKLFF TGTGCCAGCAGCGAATGGGCCGACGTGGCAACTAATGAAAAACTGTTTTTT
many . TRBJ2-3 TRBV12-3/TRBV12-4 CASSSLQGTDTQYF TGTGCCAGCAGTAGCCTGCAGGGCACAGATACGCAGTATTTT
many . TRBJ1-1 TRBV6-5 CASSYSTAMNTEAFF TGTGCCAGCAGTTACTCGACCGCTATGAACACTGAAGCTTTCTTT
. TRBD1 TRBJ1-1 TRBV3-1 CASRVVKGASEAFF TGTGCCAGCAGGGTGGTAAAGGGGGCATCTGAAGCTTTCTTT
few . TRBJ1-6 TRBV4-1 CANSQGPGRINSPLHF TGCGCCAACAGCCAAGGACCGGGACGGATCAATTCACCCCTCCACTTT
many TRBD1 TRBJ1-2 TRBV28 CASSPGQGAGSYGYTF TGTGCCAGCAGTCCGGGACAGGGGGCCGGGAGCTATGGCTACACCTTC
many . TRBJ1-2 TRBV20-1 CSANPANYGYTF TGCAGTGCCAACCCCGCTAACTATGGCTACACCTTC
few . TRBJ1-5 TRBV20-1 CSARDGYQPQHF TGCAGTGCTAGAGATGGGTATCAGCCCCAGCATTTT
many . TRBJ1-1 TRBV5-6 CASSFARGSEAFF TGTGCCAGCAGCTTCGCCAGGGGTTCTGAAGCTTTCTTT
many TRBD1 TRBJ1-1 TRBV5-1 CASSQGQGRTEAFF TGCGCCAGCAGCCAGGGACAGGGGCGCACTGAAGCTTTCTTT
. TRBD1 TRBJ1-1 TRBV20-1 CSARDGRTGKNTEAFF TGCAGTGCTAGAGATGGAAGGACAGGAAAAAACACTGAAGCTTTCTTT
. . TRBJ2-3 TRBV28 CASSLMSSRYTDTQYF TGTGCCAGCAGTTTAATGTCTAGCAGATACACAGATACGCAGTATTTT
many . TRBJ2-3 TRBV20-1 CSASPYTDTQYF TGCAGTGCTAGTCCTTATACAGATACGCAGTATTTT
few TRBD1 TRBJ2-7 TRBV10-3 CAISEGDSYEQYF TGTGCCATCAGTGAAGGGGACAGCTACGAGCAGTACTTC
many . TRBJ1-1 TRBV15 CATSRDFGGTEAFF TGTGCCACCAGCAGAGATTTCGGGGGCACTGAAGCTTTCTTT
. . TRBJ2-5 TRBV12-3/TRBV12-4 CASTQFPGDLEETQYF TGTGCCAGCACTCAATTCCCAGGGGACTTGGAAGAGACCCAGTACTTC
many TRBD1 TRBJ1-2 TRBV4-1 CASTGSGTGPYGYTF TGCGCCAGCACTGGTTCCGGGACAGGGCCTTATGGCTACACCTTC
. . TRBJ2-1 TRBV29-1 CSVPLAGHEQFF TGCAGCGTCCCTTTAGCAGGGCATGAGCAGTTCTTC
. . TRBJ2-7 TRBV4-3 CASSQEALGHYEQYF TGCGCCAGCAGCCAAGAGGCACTAGGGCACTACGAGCAGTACTTC
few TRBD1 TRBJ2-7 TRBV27 CASTPERGRYEQYF TGTGCCAGCACCCCTGAGAGGGGGCGGTACGAGCAGTACTTC
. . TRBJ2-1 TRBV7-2 CASSLGAPRKQFF TGTGCCAGCAGCTTAGGGGCCCCCCGGAAGCAGTTCTTC
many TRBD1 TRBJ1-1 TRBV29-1 CSDTLQGAEAFF TGCAGCGACACGTTGCAGGGGGCGGAAGCTTTCTTT
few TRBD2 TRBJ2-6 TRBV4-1 CASSQSGRTSTSSGANVLTF TGCGCCAGCAGCCAATCGGGTCGGACTAGCACCTCCTCTGGGGCCAACGTCCTGACTTTC
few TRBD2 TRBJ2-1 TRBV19 CASSPGLAGRREQFF TGTGCCAGTAGTCCGGGACTAGCGGGGAGGCGCGAGCAGTTCTTC
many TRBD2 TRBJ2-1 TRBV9 CASSSGGLVLMNEQFF TGTGCCAGCAGCTCCGGGGGACTAGTCCTTATGAATGAGCAGTTCTTC
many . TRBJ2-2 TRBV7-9 CASSLVALLNTGELFF TGTGCCAGCAGCTTAGTGGCACTTCTTAACACCGGGGAGCTGTTTTTT
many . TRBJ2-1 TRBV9 CASSPRTGSSYNEQFF TGTGCCAGCAGTCCTCGGACGGGGTCCTCCTACAATGAGCAGTTCTTC
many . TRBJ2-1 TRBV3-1 CASSQAARYEQFF TGTGCCAGCAGCCAGGCCGCTAGATATGAGCAGTTCTTC
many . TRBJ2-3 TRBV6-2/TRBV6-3 CASVRQSTDTQYF TGTGCCAGCGTTAGGCAGAGCACAGATACGCAGTATTTT
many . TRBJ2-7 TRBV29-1 CSVARGSSYEQYF TGCAGCGTGGCCCGGGGGAGCTCCTACGAGCAGTACTTC
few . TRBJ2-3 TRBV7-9 CASSYGQAPDTQYF TGTGCCAGCAGCTACGGACAAGCCCCAGATACGCAGTATTTT
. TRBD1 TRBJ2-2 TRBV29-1 CSVARQGATGELFF TGCAGCGTTGCCCGCCAGGGGGCCACCGGGGAGCTGTTTTTT
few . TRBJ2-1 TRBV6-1 CASSAPIYPDGNEQFF TGTGCCAGCAGTGCACCAATATACCCCGACGGGAATGAGCAGTTCTTC
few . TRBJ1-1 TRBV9 CASSVGNRQSTEAFF TGTGCCAGCAGCGTAGGGAATAGACAGTCCACTGAAGCTTTCTTT
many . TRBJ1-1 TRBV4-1 CASSSTFEGRAEAFF TGCGCCAGCAGCTCGACCTTTGAGGGAAGGGCTGAAGCTTTCTTT
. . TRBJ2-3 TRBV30 CAWNAVSTDTQYF TGTGCCTGGAACGCAGTCAGCACGGATACGCAGTATTTT
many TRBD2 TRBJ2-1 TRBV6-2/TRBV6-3 CASRLAGFYNEQFF TGTGCCAGTCGACTAGCGGGCTTTTACAATGAGCAGTTCTTC
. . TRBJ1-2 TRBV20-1 CSARDIWAPAYGYTF TGCAGTGCTAGAGATATCTGGGCCCCGGCCTATGGCTACACCTTC
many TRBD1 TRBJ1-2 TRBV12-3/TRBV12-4 CASSSTGGGYTF TGTGCCAGCAGTTCGACAGGGGGTGGCTACACCTTC
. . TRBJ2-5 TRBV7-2 CASSATGSLETQYF TGTGCCAGCAGCGCCACGGGATCACTAGAGACCCAGTACTTC
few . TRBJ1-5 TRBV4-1 CASSHDRPGNQPQHF TGCGCCAGCAGCCACGACCGACCTGGCAATCAGCCCCAGCATTTT
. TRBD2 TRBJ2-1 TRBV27 CASSRAGGPYNEQFF TGTGCCAGTTCTAGGGCGGGAGGGCCCTACAATGAGCAGTTCTTC